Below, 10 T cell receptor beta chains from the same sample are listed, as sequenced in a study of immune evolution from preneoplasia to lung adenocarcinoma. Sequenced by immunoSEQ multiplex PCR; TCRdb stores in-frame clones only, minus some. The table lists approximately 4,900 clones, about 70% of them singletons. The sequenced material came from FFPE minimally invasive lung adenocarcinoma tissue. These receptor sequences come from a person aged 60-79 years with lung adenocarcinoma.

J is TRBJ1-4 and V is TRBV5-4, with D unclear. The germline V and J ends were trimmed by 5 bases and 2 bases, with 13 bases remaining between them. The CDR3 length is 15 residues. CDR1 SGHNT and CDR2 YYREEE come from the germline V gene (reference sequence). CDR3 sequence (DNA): TGTGCCAGCAGTTGGGAGAAGGGTACTAATGAAAAACTGTTTTTT. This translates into CASSWEKGTNEKLFF.

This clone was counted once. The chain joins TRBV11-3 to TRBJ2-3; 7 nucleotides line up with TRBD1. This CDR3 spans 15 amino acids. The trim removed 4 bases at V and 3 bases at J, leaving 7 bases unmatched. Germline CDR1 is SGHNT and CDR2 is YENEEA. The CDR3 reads CASSSGQAGTDTQYF. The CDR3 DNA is TGTGCCAGCAGCTCTGGACAGGCTGGAACAGATACGCAGTATTTT.

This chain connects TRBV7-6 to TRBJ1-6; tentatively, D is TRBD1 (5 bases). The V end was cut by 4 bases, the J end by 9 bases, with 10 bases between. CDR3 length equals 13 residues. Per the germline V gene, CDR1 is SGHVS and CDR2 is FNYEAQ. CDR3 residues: CASSSVGGSPLHF. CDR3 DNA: TGTGCCAGCAGCTCAGTCGGGGGTTCACCCCTCCACTTT.

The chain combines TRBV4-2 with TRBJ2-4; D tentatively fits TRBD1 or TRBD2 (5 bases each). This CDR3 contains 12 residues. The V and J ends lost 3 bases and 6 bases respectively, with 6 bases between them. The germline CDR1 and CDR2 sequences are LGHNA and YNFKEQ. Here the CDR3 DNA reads TGTGCCAGCAGCCATGGGGGAAACATTCAGTACTTC. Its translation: CASSHGGNIQYF.

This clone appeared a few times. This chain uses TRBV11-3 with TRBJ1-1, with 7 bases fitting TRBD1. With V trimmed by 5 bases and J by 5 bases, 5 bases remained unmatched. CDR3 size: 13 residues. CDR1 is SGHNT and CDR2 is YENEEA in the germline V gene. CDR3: CASSRGGWTEAFF. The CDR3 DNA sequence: TGTGCCAGCAGCCGAGGGGGCTGGACTGAAGCTTTCTTT.

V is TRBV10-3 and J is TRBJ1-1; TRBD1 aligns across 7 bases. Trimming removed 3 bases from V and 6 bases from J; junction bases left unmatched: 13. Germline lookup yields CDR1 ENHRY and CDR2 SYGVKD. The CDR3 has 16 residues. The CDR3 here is CAISDPLQGRGAEAFF. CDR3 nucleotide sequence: TGTGCCATCAGTGACCCTCTACAGGGGCGGGGGGCTGAAGCTTTCTTT.

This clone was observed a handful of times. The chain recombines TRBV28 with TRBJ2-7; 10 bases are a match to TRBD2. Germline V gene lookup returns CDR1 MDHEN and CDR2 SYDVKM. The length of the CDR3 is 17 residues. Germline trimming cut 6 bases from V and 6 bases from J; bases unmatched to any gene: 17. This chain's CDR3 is CASSPRSGGAGPGEQYF. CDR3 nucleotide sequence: TGTGCCAGCAGCCCGAGGAGCGGGGGGGCCGGGCCTGGCGAGCAGTACTTC.

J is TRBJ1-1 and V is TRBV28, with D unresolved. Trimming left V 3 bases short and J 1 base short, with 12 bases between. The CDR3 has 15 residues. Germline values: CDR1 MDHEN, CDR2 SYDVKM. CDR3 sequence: CASSFWGKGNTEAFF. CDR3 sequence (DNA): TGTGCCAGCAGTTTTTGGGGTAAAGGGAACACTGAAGCTTTCTTT.

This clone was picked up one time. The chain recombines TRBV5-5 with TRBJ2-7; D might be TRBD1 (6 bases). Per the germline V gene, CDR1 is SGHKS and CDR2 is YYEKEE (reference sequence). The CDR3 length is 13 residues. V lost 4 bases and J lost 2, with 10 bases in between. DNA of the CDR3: TGTGCCAGCAGCCTACAGGGTCCCTACGAGCAGTACTTC. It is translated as CASSLQGPYEQYF.

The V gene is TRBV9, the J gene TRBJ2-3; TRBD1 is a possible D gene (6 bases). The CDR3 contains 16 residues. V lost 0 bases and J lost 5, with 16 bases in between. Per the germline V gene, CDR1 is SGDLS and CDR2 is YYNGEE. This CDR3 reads CASSVAGRGREDTQYF. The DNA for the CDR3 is TGTGCCAGCAGCGTAGCGGGCAGGGGCAGGGAAGATACGCAGTATTTT.